This T cell receptor (beta chain) emerged from a study of T cell changes during pregnancy in multiple sclerosis (dated by TCRdb to about 2019). Looking at the study overall: The study looked at changes in the T cell repertoire across pregnancy in women with multiple sclerosis.

To note about this clone: The antigen it recognizes is unknown. Base qualities were left out, and no much larger clone turns up one base away.

The library was prepared using the immunoSEQ multiplex PCR assay. The source is immuneACCESS, and TCRdb retained only in-frame sequences with V and J called. Part of the clones is not carried over; for the studies checked, unresolved V genes explain less than half of this, and the remainder is unexplained. Recorded for this sample are about 100,000 clones; around 93% of them occurred a single time. 0.7% to 0.9% of the sample comes from the top ten. Sequencing was performed on peripheral blood, taken before pregnancy. This clonotype originated in a female donor with multiple sclerosis, enrolled in a pregnancy study.

This receptor has the CDR3 CASSLWGQLTEAFF. The nucleotide sequence is TGTGCCAGCAGCTTGTGGGGACAGCTCACTGAAGCTTTCTTT. The rearranged segments are TRBV5-6 and TRBJ1-1, and 7 bases in between align with TRBD1. Taken from cysteine to phenylalanine, the CDR3 has 14 residues. The retained sequence is limited to the CDR3, 42 bases, with the frame set at the first base. CDR1 and CDR2, per the germline V gene, are SGHDT and YYEEEE. The germline V end is reduced by 1 base and the J end by 4 bases; junction bases left unmatched: 4.